This T cell receptor (beta chain) was observed in a study of T cells after yellow fever vaccination. General observations from the study: Among primary-vaccination clones, most reappeared after the booster, at about 95% for CD4 and more than 75% for CD8.

The table lists this clonotype with a few counts. Its matching antigen is unknown. Researchers made TCR cDNA using 5'RACE template switching, and this step added a universal primer site and UMIs. One entry per CDR3 protein results from TCRdb running MiXCR on the 5' RACE reads. Of roughly 500,000 distinct CDR3 sequences in the sample, roughly 21% were seen once. The sequencing here drew on PBMCs, taken 15 days after the yellow fever booster vaccination. This clonotype was obtained from a man aged 30 to 45 who received the YFV17D yellow fever vaccine.

CDR3 loop: CASSLNTPGVAFF. The CDR3 DNA is TGTGCCAGCAGTTTAAACACCCCGGGGGTAGCTTTCTTT. The chain links TRBV28 to TRBJ1-1; weak D call: TRBD1 (5 bases). With 2 bases removed from V and 10 bases from J, the gap between germline ends came to 14 bases. From germline, CDR1 is MDHEN and CDR2 SYDVKM. CDR3 length: 13 amino acids. The complete variable domain, with remaining parts taken from reference TRBV28 and TRBJ1-1, reads DVKVTQSSRYLVKRTGEKVFLECVQDMDHENMFWYRQDPGLGLRLIYFSYDVKMKEKGDIPEGYSVSREKKERFSLILESASTNQTSMYLCASSLNTPGVAFFGQGTRLTVV.